This T cell receptor (beta chain) derives from a study of T-cell reconstitution after alpha-beta-depleted transplantation in children. General observations from the study: Reports say that about two months after transplant, the alpha-beta T cells came out of several hundred graft clones that had expanded.

As concerns this clonotype: Its antigen remains unknown.

TCRbeta library construction was performed incorporating unique molecular identifiers. MiXCR, run by TCRdb on the PCR reads, gives a single entry per CDR3 protein. The sample carries about 460,000 distinct CDR3 sequences, about an eighth recorded once. Germline CDR1 SEHNR, CDR2 FQNEAQ (reference sequence). The V gene end was trimmed by 5 bases and the J gene end by 2 bases; junction bases not matched to a gene: 9. This CDR3 is 16 amino acids long. The TCR comes from a female patient between 2 and 15 years old who had a stem cell transplant for aplastic anemia, so the T cells may come from the graft donor. Sequenced here: PBMCs, mostly from graft donor cells, sampled 180 days after TCRalphabeta/CD19-depleted stem cell transplant. The chain recombines TRBV7-9 with TRBJ2-5; 9 bases align to TRBD1. This CDR3 is CASSKNRGRRQETQYF. In DNA form, the CDR3 reads TGTGCCAGCAGCAAGAACAGGGGGCGGCGTCAAGAGACCCAGTACTTC. The full variable domain, in which reference TRBV7-9 and TRBJ2-5 provide the parts outside the CDR3, is DTGVSQNPRHKITKRGQNVTFRCDPISEHNRLYWYRQTLGQGPEFLTYFQNEAQLEKSRLLSDRFSAERPKGSFSTLEIQRTEQGDSAMYLCASSKNRGRRQETQYFGPGTRLLVL.